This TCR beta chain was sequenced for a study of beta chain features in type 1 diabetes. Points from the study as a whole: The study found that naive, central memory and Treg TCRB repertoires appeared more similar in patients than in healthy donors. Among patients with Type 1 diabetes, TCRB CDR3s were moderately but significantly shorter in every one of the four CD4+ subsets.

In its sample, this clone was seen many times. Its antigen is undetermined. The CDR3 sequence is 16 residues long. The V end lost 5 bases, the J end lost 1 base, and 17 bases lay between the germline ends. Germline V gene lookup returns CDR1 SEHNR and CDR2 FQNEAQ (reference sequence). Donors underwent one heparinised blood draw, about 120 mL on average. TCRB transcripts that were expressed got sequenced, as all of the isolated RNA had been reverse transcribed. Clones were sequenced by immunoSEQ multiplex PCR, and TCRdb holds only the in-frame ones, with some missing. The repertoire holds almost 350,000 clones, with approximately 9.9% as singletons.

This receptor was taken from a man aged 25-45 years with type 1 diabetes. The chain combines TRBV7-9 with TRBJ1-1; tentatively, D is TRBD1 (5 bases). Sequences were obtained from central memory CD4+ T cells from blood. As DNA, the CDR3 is TGTGCCAGCAGCCCCGACCCGGGACGGACGAACACTGAAGCTTTCTTT. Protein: CASSPDPGRTNTEAFF.